This T cell receptor (beta chain) was retrieved from a study of CD8 T cells in Susac syndrome. General observations from the study: The study's TCR sequencing and HLA analysis drew on a certain number of individuals. That number was acknowledged as relatively small.

V shed 2 bases, J shed 5 bases, and the junction held 3 bases outside the gene matches. CDR3 size: 15 residues. Germline CDR1 reads ENHRY; CDR2 reads SYGVKD. In the case of this clonotype: What it binds is not known.

CD8+ and CD4+ T cells taken from blood had their TCR beta sequenced. Each multiple sclerosis control was a treatment-naive patient with relapsing-remitting disease that was either stable or active. When the RNA was reverse transcribed, random hexamers were used with an input of about 0.5 to 1 ug. Amplification of TCR beta CDR3 spanned 54 Vbeta and 13 Jbeta via immunoSEQ multiplex PCR. TCRdb reprocessed the immunoSEQ multiplex PCR reads with MiXCR, giving one entry per CDR3 protein. The table lists about 180,000 distinct CDR3 sequences, nearly 97% of them singletons, with under 0.095% in the top ten.

Input material: CD4+ T cells from PBMCs. V and J are TRBV10-3 and TRBJ1-2, with TRBD1 matching 12 bases. The TCR comes from a human donor with multiple sclerosis. CDR3 in DNA: TGTGCCATCAGTGAGGGGACAGGGGGCGGTTATGGCTACACCTTC. Its translation: CAISEGTGGGYGYTF.